This T cell receptor (beta chain) was recorded in a study of T cells after posttransplantation cyclophosphamide. The CDR3 consists of 19 residues. V was cut by 1 base and J by 1 base, with 23 bases left in between. Germline V gives CDR1 SGDLS, CDR2 YYNGEE. Findings and caveats of the study: TRB clonality was highly associated with recipient CMV seropositivity and reactivation.

This clone turned up a few times. Its matching antigen is unknown. Repertoires were generated with immunoSEQ multiplex PCR, while TCRdb's copy carries only in-frame clones and drops some. This sample carries 40,000 to 55,000 clones, none of them present only once. This clonotype originated in a middle-aged man in good health, CMV-negative, and a related stem cell transplant donor. The sample consisted of PBMCs. This chain links TRBV9 with TRBJ2-5, with a possible D match to TRBD1 (5 bases). CDR3 residues: CASSVRPTFSGLGQETQYF. The DNA for the CDR3 is TGTGCCAGCAGCGTAAGGCCCACCTTCTCAGGGTTAGGCCAAGAGACCCAGTACTTC. The whole variable domain, filled in from reference TRBV9 and TRBJ2-5, reads DSGVTQTPKHLITATGQRVTLRCSPRSGDLSVYWYQQSLDQGLQFLIQYYNGEERAKGNILERFSAQQFPDLHSELNLSSLELGDSALYFCASSVRPTFSGLGQETQYFGPGTRLLVL.